Given below is one T cell receptor beta chain in context. As handled by the study authors: Quantification of nucleated cells was approximated via reference gene primer amplification. Assay used: immunoSEQ multiplex PCR; TCRdb lists only in-frame clones, some missing. V, J and clone size derive from that table, while D and trimming were established from the DNA sequence. The sample holds about 160,000 clones; over 80% are singletons and the top ten take 3% to 4.5%. This sample stems from a study of blood T cell repertoires in COVID-19. The TCR comes from a woman aged 55-70 years who had recovered from COVID-19. Sequencing input: peripheral blood.

Here the CDR3 reads CASRAGTGGVQPQHF. As DNA, the CDR3 is TGTGCCAGCAGAGCCGGGACAGGGGGGGTTCAGCCCCAGCATTTT. The V call is TRBV7-9, the J call TRBJ1-5, with 11 bases lining up with TRBD1. The CDR3 runs to 15 residues. Germline CDR1 is SEHNR and CDR2 is FQNEAQ (reference sequence). J gave up 6 bases and V 6 bases, and 7 bases lay outside the gene matches. Together with reference TRBV7-9 and TRBJ1-5, the CDR3 gives the full variable domain: DTGVSQNPRHKITKRGQNVTFRCDPISEHNRLYWYRQTLGQGPEFLTYFQNEAQLEKSRLLSDRFSAERPKGSFSTLEIQRTEQGDSAMYLCASRAGTGGVQPQHFGDGTRLSIL.